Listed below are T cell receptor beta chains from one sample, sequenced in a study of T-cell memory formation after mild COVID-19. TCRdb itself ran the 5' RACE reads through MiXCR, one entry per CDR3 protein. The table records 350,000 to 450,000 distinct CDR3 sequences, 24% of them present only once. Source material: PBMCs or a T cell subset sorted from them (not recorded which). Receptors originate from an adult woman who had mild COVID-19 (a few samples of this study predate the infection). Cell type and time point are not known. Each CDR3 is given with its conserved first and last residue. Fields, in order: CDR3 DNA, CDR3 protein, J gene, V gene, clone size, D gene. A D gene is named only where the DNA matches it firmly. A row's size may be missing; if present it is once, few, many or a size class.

TGTGCCTGGTATGACAGGGAACCTAGCACAGATACGCAGTATTTT | CAWYDREPSTDTQYF | TRBJ2-3 | TRBV30 | many | TRBD1
TGTGCCAGCAGCTTTGGAGTCTTGACTAGCGGGAGATCGGGCAAAAACATTCAGTACTTC | CASSFGVLTSGRSGKNIQYF | TRBJ2-4 | TRBV7-8 | few | TRBD2
TGTGCCAGCGGTGGTAACTACAATGAGCAGTTCTTC | CASGGNYNEQFF | TRBJ2-1 | TRBV14 | - | -
TGTGCCAGCAGTGAAGAGGACAGCTGGAACAATGAGCAGTTCTTC | CASSEEDSWNNEQFF | TRBJ2-1 | TRBV25-1 | - | -
TGCGCCAGCAGCTCCATCGGGACAGGGGAATCACCCCTCCACTTT | CASSSIGTGESPLHF | TRBJ1-6 | TRBV5-1 | - | TRBD1
TGCGCCAGCAGCCCTTGGACAGGCGGGGAGCTGTTTTTT | CASSPWTGGELFF | TRBJ2-2 | TRBV5-1 | - | TRBD1
TGCAGTGCTAGACGGGGCAGCTACTATGGCTACACCTTC | CSARRGSYYGYTF | TRBJ1-2 | TRBV20-1 | few | -
TGTGCCACCAGCAGAGAAGCGAGGAACACTGAAGCTTTCTTT | CATSREARNTEAFF | TRBJ1-1 | TRBV15 | - | -
TGTGCCACCAGCAGAGAGCAGGGAGGCGGAAACACCATATATTTT | CATSREQGGGNTIYF | TRBJ1-3 | TRBV15 | - | -
TGCAGTGCAAAAAGGGGGACTGACTCCTACGAGCAGTACTTC | CSAKRGTDSYEQYF | TRBJ2-7 | TRBV20-1 | - | -
TGTGCCAGCAGACCAACGGGACAGGAACCCTACGAGCAGTACTTC | CASRPTGQEPYEQYF | TRBJ2-7 | TRBV28 | few | TRBD1
TGTGCCAGCAGTCCCACATTGCCGGGACTAGCGGGAGGGCCCACGGTACAGACCCAGTACTTC | CASSPTLPGLAGGPTVQTQYF | TRBJ2-5 | TRBV25-1 | - | TRBD2
TGTGCCAGCAGTTACTCGGGAAATTGGGGCCAGTACGAGCAGTACTTC | CASSYSGNWGQYEQYF | TRBJ2-7 | TRBV6-5 | - | -
TGTGCCGGCCAAGAAGGGATAGTTTTCTACGAGCAGTACTTC | CAGQEGIVFYEQYF | TRBJ2-7 | TRBV21-1 | - | -
TGTGCCAGCAGCGTAGGAAACAGGGACACCGGGGAGCTGTTTTTT | CASSVGNRDTGELFF | TRBJ2-2 | TRBV9 | - | -
TGCAGCGTGGATTTTTGGCCGGAATCCTACGAGCAGTACTTC | CSVDFWPESYEQYF | TRBJ2-7 | TRBV29-1 | few | -
TGTGCCAGCAGTTATTCAGGGGGCCGTGGAGGCTACACCTTC | CASSYSGGRGGYTF | TRBJ1-2 | TRBV6-5 | few | TRBD1
TGTGCCAGCAGCTCAGACAGGGGGCCCACTGAAGCTTTCTTT | CASSSDRGPTEAFF | TRBJ1-1 | TRBV7-3 | - | TRBD1
TGTGCCAGCAGCCAAGATTTGCAGACCCAGTACTTC | CASSQDLQTQYF | TRBJ2-5 | TRBV14 | few | -
TGCAGTGCTAGACCGGTTCGGAGGGTTGATGAAAAACTGTTTTTT | CSARPVRRVDEKLFF | TRBJ1-4 | TRBV20-1 | few | -
TGTGCCAGCAGCGGCCTGCCACTAGCGGGACTTAACACAGATACGCAGTATTTT | CASSGLPLAGLNTDTQYF | TRBJ2-3 | TRBV7-9 | - | TRBD2
TGTGCCAGCAGCCAAGCAAGGGGGGTCCTCAAGTATGGCTACACCTTC | CASSQARGVLKYGYTF | TRBJ1-2 | TRBV14 | - | -
TGTGCCAGCAGTTATGGGTCTCTCCTCTCCTACGAGCAGTACTTC | CASSYGSLLSYEQYF | TRBJ2-7 | TRBV6-5 | few | -
TGTGCCAGCAGTTTAAGAGGGTGGGGCTACGAGCAGTACTTC | CASSLRGWGYEQYF | TRBJ2-7 | TRBV27 | - | -
TGTGCCAGCGACGCCGGGACAGGGGTTCACGGGGAGCTGTTTTTT | CASDAGTGVHGELFF | TRBJ2-2 | TRBV13 | - | TRBD1
TGTGCCAGCAGTTTAAGGGGGACAGGGGGAATCTCTTCCTACGAGCAGTACTTC | CASSLRGTGGISSYEQYF | TRBJ2-7 | TRBV12-3/TRBV12-4 | - | TRBD1
TGTGCCAGCAGCGCAGACTCCCAGGGACAGGGGGACTACGAGCAGTACTTC | CASSADSQGQGDYEQYF | TRBJ2-7 | TRBV7-9 | - | TRBD1
TGTGCCAGTAGTAGAACTAGCGTAGCGTCCTACAATGAGCAGTTCTTC | CASSRTSVASYNEQFF | TRBJ2-1 | TRBV19 | - | TRBD2
TGTGCCAGCAGCCAAGAGGGGGGACGGAGACTAGCGGAAAATTCCTACGAGCAGTACTTC | CASSQEGGRRLAENSYEQYF | TRBJ2-7 | TRBV4-2 | once | TRBD2
TGTGCCAGCAGCCAAGTTCCGGCAGGGCCCACCTATGGCTACACCTTC | CASSQVPAGPTYGYTF | TRBJ1-2 | TRBV3-1 | - | -
TGTGCCAGAAGGGGGCCACATGAGCAGTTCTTC | CARRGPHEQFF | TRBJ2-1 | TRBV5-3 | - | -
TGCGCCAGAAGCCCCCTAGCGGGAGAGGCCTACAATGAGCAGTTCTTC | CARSPLAGEAYNEQFF | TRBJ2-1 | TRBV4-3 | - | TRBD2
TGTGCCAGCATAGTACAGGCCGGGGAGCTGTTTTTT | CASIVQAGELFF | TRBJ2-2 | TRBV2 | few | -
TGCGCCAGCAGCGGTGGACAGGGCCGATCACCCCTCCACTTT | CASSGGQGRSPLHF | TRBJ1-6 | TRBV5-1 | few | TRBD1
TGTGCCAGCAGCCCCGACGCTCGTGGCTACACCTTC | CASSPDARGYTF | TRBJ1-2 | TRBV12-3/TRBV12-4 | - | -
TGTGCCAGCAGTAAATCCGCAGGGGGCTCGAGGGCTGAAGCTTTCTTT | CASSKSAGGSRAEAFF | TRBJ1-1 | TRBV27 | few | TRBD1
TGCAGTGCTAGGGCGACTAGCGGGAGTCGGGAGACCCAGTACTTC | CSARATSGSRETQYF | TRBJ2-5 | TRBV20-1 | once | TRBD2
TGTGCCAGCAGCCAAGGGGGGAGCTCCTATAATTCACCCCTCCACTTT | CASSQGGSSYNSPLHF | TRBJ1-6 | TRBV3-1 | - | -
TGTGCCAGCAGTCACCCGGGACTATACTACGAGCAGTACTTC | CASSHPGLYYEQYF | TRBJ2-7 | TRBV19 | few | TRBD2
TGTGCCACCGGGCAGCGGGAGACAGATACGCAGTATTTT | CATGQRETDTQYF | TRBJ2-3 | TRBV15 | - | TRBD2
TGTGCTAGCAGCTTAGGCCTCGACAGGCACAATGAGCAGTTCTTC | CASSLGLDRHNEQFF | TRBJ2-1 | TRBV7-7 | few | -
TGTGCCAGCAGCTTAGGAGGGACTCATTACAATGAGCAGTTCTTC | CASSLGGTHYNEQFF | TRBJ2-1 | TRBV7-3 | few | -
TGTGCCAGCAGCCCCTCGGGAGCAGGAAGTGGCCGGTTCGCTAACTATGGCTACACCTTC | CASSPSGAGSGRFANYGYTF | TRBJ1-2 | TRBV7-2 | few | -
TGTGCCAGCAGTTACGGTGGGATATCAGATACGCAGTATTTT | CASSYGGISDTQYF | TRBJ2-3 | TRBV6-5 | - | -
TGTGCCAGCAGTTCGGGACTCTCCTACAATGAGCAGTTCTTC | CASSSGLSYNEQFF | TRBJ2-1 | TRBV6-2/TRBV6-3 | - | -
TGTGCCAGCCTAAGGACTAGCGGGACTTCCTACGAGCAGTACTTC | CASLRTSGTSYEQYF | TRBJ2-7 | TRBV6-2/TRBV6-3 | - | TRBD2